The 13 T cell receptor beta chains presented below share a single source sample, sequenced in a study of T-cell reconstitution after alpha-beta-depleted transplantation in children. Preparation of the TCRbeta library involved a method that used unique molecular identifiers. Using its own MiXCR run on the PCR reads, TCRdb lists one record per CDR3 protein. The table has about 540,000 distinct CDR3 sequences, roughly 27% seen once. The sequencing here drew on PBMCs, taken before TCRalphabeta/CD19-depleted stem cell transplant. The source of these receptors is a boy younger than two with Wiskott-Aldrich syndrome, due to receive a stem cell transplant.

The rearrangement uses TRBV6-1 and TRBJ2-5; 13 bases agree with TRBD2. V trimming: 4 bases; J trimming: 1 base; junction bases outside the gene matches: 6. The length of the CDR3 is 17 residues. Germline V lookup: CDR1 MNHNS, CDR2 SASEGT. The CDR3 here is CASSARTSGSTQETQYF. CDR3 bases: TGTGCCAGCAGTGCGAGGACTAGCGGGAGTACCCAAGAGACCCAGTACTTC.

This clonotype has a count of ten or more. The chain carries TRBV6-5 and TRBJ2-1, with 7 bases aligning to TRBD2. The trim removed 2 bases at V and 0 bases at J, leaving 7 bases unmatched. Looked up from germline, CDR1 is MNHEY and CDR2 is SVGAGI. The CDR3 runs 17 residues. The CDR3 region is CASSYSSGLNSYNEQFF. In DNA form, the CDR3 reads TGTGCCAGCAGTTACAGTAGCGGGCTAAACTCCTACAATGAGCAGTTCTTC.

This clonotype came up a few times. The chain couples TRBV5-1 to TRBJ1-1; perhaps TRBD1 as D (6 bases). The CDR3 extends over 14 amino acids. Germline V gives CDR1 SGHRS, CDR2 YFSETQ. V lost 3 bases and J lost 5, with 14 bases in between. CDR3 nucleotides: TGCGCCAGCAGCTCATCCAGGGGAGGAACTGAAGCTTTCTTT. This encodes CASSSSRGGTEAFF.

The chain carries TRBV5-1 and TRBJ2-7; 12 bases agree with TRBD2. CDR3 size: 15 residues. Germline V gene data show CDR1 as SGHRS and CDR2 as YFSETQ. V lost 0 bases, J lost 4 bases, and 2 bases stayed unmatched. The CDR3, as DNA: TGCGCCAGCAGCTTGGTCCTAGCGGGAGGGTACGAGCAGTACTTC. As protein: CASSLVLAGGYEQYF.

In its sample, this clonotype was seen a few times. This chain links TRBV5-1 with TRBJ2-1; 11 nucleotides match TRBD2. The CDR3 contains 16 residues. V lost 2 bases and J lost 5; bases outside the gene matches: 6. CDR1 SGHRS and CDR2 YFSETQ come from the germline V gene. The CDR3: CASSFWGTSGNNEQFF. CDR3 coding DNA: TGCGCCAGCAGCTTCTGGGGGACTAGCGGAAACAATGAGCAGTTCTTC. Using reference TRBV5-1 and TRBJ2-1 for the parts outside the CDR3, the full variable domain is KAGVTQTPRYLIKTRGQQVTLSCSPISGHRSVSWYQQTPGQGLQFLFEYFSETQRNKGNFPGRFSGRQFSNSRSEMNVSTLELGDSALYLCASSFWGTSGNNEQFFGPGTRLTVL.

Only a few counts were recorded for this clonotype. This chain links TRBV14 with TRBJ2-7; tentative D call: TRBD2 (6 bases). Per the germline V gene, CDR1 is SGHDN and CDR2 is FVKESK. CDR3 length equals 17 residues. Trimming took 1 base from V and 5 from J, leaving 21 bases between them. The CDR3 DNA is TGTGCCAGCAGCCAAGGGGTTTCAGCAAGGAGGGGTCACGAGCAGTACTTC. It is translated as CASSQGVSARRGHEQYF. Filled out from reference TRBV14 and TRBJ2-7, the complete variable domain reads EAGVTQFPSHSVIEKGQTVTLRCDPISGHDNLYWYRRVMGKEIKFLLHFVKESKQDESGMPNNRFLAERTGGTYSTLKVQPAELEDSGVYFCASSQGVSARRGHEQYFGPGTRLTVT.

This clonotype showed up just a few times. This chain connects TRBV11-1 to TRBJ2-4, with TRBD1 matching 7 bases. The V gene end was trimmed by 2 bases and the J gene end by 0 bases; junction bases not matched to a gene: 13. Germline V gene data show CDR1 as SGHAT and CDR2 as FQDESV (reference sequence). The CDR3 has 19 residues. The DNA of the CDR3 is TGTGCCAGCAGCTTATCTGGGGTAGAGGGGGCGGTAGCCAAAAACATTCAGTACTTC. Translation: CASSLSGVEGAVAKNIQYF.

This clonotype occurred a few times. The CDR3 protein is CASSPARDAFEAFF. CDR3 sequence (DNA): TGTGCCAGCAGCCCGGCCCGGGACGCATTTGAAGCTTTCTTT. V is TRBV4-2 and J is TRBJ1-1; D possibly corresponds to TRBD1 (5 bases). Germline V CDR1 and CDR2: LGHNA, YNFKEQ. Trimming shortened V by 4 bases and J by 7 bases, and 16 bases separated the two germline ends. The CDR3 extends over 14 amino acids.

In its sample, this clonotype was seen a few times. J is TRBJ1-2 and V is TRBV20-1; a possible D gene is TRBD1 (6 bases). The V and J ends lost 1 base and 2 bases respectively, with 11 bases between them. Germline V gene sequence: CDR1 DFQATT, CDR2 SNEGSKA (reference sequence). The CDR3 sequence is 14 residues long. The CDR3 reads CSARVPGANYGYTF. The CDR3 bases are TGCAGTGCTAGAGTTCCGGGGGCCAACTATGGCTACACCTTC.

This clonotype was observed a few times. The chain joins TRBV20-1 to TRBJ1-1, with D hard to call. The V gene's germline CDR1 is DFQATT and CDR2 SNEGSKA (reference sequence). The CDR3 loop spans 14 amino acids. Trimming removed 1 base at V and 2 bases at J, with 11 bases between. The CDR3 bases are TGCAGTGCTAGAGCAGGACGGCGAAACACTGAAGCTTTCTTT. It yields the protein CSARAGRRNTEAFF.

This chain links TRBV5-1 with TRBJ2-3; D is undetermined. The CDR3 is 15 amino acids. CDR1 and CDR2 (germline): SGHRS, YFSETQ. Deletions cut 0 bases from V and 1 base from J, with 9 bases between. The CDR3 DNA is TGCGCCAGCAGCTTGGGCCTCCGTGGCACAGATACGCAGTATTTT. It encodes CASSLGLRGTDTQYF.

There are a few counts of this clonotype. The chain uses TRBV5-1 and TRBJ2-5, with D hard to call. Looked up from germline, CDR1 is SGHRS and CDR2 is YFSETQ. CDR3 length: 14 amino acids. V gave up 4 bases and J gave up 0 bases, with 10 bases separating them. CDR3 nucleotides: TGCGCCAGCAGCCCTCTGGGGTACCAAGAGACCCAGTACTTC. Amino acid sequence: CASSPLGYQETQYF.

The chain carries TRBV12-3 or TRBV12-4 and TRBJ2-2; 11 bases are shared with TRBD2. With 1 base clipped from V and 5 bases from J, the junction kept 6 bases outside the gene matches. The CDR3 length is 17 residues. CDR3 region: CASSLGLAGGLTGELFF. DNA of the CDR3: TGTGCCAGCAGTTTAGGGCTAGCGGGAGGACTTACCGGGGAGCTGTTTTTT.